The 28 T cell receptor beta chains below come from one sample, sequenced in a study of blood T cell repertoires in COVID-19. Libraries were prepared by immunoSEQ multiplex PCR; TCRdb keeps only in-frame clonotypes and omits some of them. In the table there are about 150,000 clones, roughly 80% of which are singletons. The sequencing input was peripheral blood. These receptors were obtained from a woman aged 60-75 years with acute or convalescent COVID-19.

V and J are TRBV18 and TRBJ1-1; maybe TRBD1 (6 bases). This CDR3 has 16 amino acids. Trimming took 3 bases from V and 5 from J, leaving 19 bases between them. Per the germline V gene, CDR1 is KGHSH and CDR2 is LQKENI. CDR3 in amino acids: CASSPTLVQGWTEAFF. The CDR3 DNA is TGTGCCAGCTCACCGACCCTAGTACAGGGCTGGACTGAAGCTTTCTTT.

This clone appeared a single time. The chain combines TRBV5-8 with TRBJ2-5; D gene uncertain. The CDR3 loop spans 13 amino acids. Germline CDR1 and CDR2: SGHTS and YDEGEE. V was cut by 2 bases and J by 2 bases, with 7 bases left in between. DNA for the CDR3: TGTGCCAGCAGCTTAAAGAGACAAGAGACCCAGTACTTC. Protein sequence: CASSLKRQETQYF. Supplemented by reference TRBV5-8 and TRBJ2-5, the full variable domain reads EAGVTQSPTHLIKTRGQQATLRCSPISGHTSVYWYQQALGLGLQFLLWYDEGEERNRGNFPPRFSGRQFPNYSSELNVNALELEDSALYLCASSLKRQETQYFGPGTRLLVL.

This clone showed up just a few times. Here the CDR3 reads CASSGAATGGTGELFF. Here the CDR3 DNA reads TGCGCCAGCAGCGGAGCAGCCACAGGGGGCACCGGGGAGCTGTTTTTT. This chain uses TRBV5-1 with TRBJ2-2; 8 nucleotides match TRBD1. In germline, CDR1 is SGHRS, CDR2 YFSETQ. CDR3 length equals 16 residues. V was clipped by 4 bases and J by 4 bases; unmatched bases: 9. Supplemented by reference TRBV5-1 and TRBJ2-2, the full variable domain reads KAGVTQTPRYLIKTRGQQVTLSCSPISGHRSVSWYQQTPGQGLQFLFEYFSETQRNKGNFPGRFSGRQFSNSRSEMNVSTLELGDSALYLCASSGAATGGTGELFFGEGSRLTVL.

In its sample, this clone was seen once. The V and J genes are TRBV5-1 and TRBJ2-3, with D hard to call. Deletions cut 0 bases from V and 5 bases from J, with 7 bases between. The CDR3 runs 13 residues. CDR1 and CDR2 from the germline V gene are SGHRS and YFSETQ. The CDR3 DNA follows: TGCGCCAGCAGCTTGGAACTTTTAGATACGCAGTATTTT. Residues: CASSLELLDTQYF.

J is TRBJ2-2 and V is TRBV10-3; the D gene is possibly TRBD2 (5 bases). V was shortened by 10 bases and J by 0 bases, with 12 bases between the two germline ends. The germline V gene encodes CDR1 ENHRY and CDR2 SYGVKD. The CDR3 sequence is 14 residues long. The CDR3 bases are TGTGCCACCCGGGGAGTACCGAACACCGGGGAGCTGTTTTTT. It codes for CATRGVPNTGELFF.

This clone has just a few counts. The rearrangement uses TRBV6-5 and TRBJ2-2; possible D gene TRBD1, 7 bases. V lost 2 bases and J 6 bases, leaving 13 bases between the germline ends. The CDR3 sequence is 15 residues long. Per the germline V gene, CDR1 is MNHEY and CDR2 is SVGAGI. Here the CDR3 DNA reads TGTGCCAGCAGTTACGTCGGCAGGGGGGCCGGGGAGCTGTTTTTT. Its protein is CASSYVGRGAGELFF.

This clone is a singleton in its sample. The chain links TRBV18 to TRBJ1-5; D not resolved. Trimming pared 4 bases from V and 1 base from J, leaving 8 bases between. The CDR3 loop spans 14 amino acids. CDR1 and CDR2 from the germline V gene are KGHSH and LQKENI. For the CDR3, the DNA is TGTGCCAGCTCACGAGCGGTGAGCAATCAGCCCCAGCATTTT. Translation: CASSRAVSNQPQHF. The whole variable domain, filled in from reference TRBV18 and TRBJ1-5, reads NAGVMQNPRHLVRRRGQEARLRCSPMKGHSHVYWYRQLPEEGLKFMVYLQKENIIDESGMPKERFSAEFPKEGPSILRIQQVVRGDSAAYFCASSRAVSNQPQHFGDGTRLSIL.

The CDR3 here is CASGTGTSGVQPQHF. Here the CDR3 DNA reads TGTGCCAGCGGAACCGGGACCTCAGGGGTCCAGCCCCAGCATTTT. The rearrangement uses TRBV6-5 and TRBJ1-5, with a weak D call TRBD1 (6 bases). Germline lookup yields CDR1 MNHEY and CDR2 SVGAGI. Trimming stripped 8 bases from V and 7 bases from J, with 21 bases between. The CDR3 length is 15 residues.

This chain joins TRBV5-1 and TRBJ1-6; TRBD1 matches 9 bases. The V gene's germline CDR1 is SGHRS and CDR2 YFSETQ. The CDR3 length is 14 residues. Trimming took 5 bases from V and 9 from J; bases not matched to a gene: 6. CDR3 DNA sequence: TGCGCCAGCAGGCTTGACAGGGGGGCTTCACCCCTCCACTTT. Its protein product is CASRLDRGASPLHF.

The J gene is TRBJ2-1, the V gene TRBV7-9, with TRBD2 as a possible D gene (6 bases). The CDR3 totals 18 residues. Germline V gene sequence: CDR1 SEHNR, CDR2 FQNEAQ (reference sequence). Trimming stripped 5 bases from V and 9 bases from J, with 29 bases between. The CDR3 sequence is CASSPLRGASPAVGEQFF. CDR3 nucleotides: TGTGCCAGCAGCCCCCTGCGGGGAGCCTCCCCGGCGGTGGGTGAGCAGTTCTTC.

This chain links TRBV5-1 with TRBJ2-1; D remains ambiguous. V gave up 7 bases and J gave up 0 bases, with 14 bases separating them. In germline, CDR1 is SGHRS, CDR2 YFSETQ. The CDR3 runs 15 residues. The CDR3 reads CASASLASSYNEQFF. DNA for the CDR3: TGCGCCAGCGCCAGTCTTGCAAGCTCCTACAATGAGCAGTTCTTC.

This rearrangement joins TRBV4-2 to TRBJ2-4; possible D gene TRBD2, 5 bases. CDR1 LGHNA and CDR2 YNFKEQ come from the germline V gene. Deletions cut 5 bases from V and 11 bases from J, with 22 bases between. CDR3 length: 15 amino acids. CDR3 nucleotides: TGTGCCAGCAGCGCAACCGGGATGAACTACAAGGTTCAGTACTTC. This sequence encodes CASSATGMNYKVQYF.

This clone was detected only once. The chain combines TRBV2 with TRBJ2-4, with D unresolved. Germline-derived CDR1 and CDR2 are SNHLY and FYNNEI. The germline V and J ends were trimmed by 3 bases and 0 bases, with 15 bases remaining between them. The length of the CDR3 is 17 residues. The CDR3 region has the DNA TGTGCCAGCAGTGACCCAGGCCGCGTCCTAGCCAAAAACATTCAGTACTTC. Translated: CASSDPGRVLAKNIQYF.

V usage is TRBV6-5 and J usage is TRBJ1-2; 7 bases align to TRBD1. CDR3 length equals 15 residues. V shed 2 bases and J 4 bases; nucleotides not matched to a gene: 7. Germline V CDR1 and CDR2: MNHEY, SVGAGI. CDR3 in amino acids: CASSYTGDSPYGYTF. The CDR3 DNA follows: TGTGCCAGCAGTTACACAGGGGACAGTCCCTATGGCTACACCTTC.

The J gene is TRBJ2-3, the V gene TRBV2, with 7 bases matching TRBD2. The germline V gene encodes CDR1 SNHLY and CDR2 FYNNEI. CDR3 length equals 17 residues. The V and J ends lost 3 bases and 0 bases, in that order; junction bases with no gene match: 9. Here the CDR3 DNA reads TGTGCCAGCAGTGACCCATCTAGCGGAGCGAGCACAGATACGCAGTATTTT. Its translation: CASSDPSSGASTDTQYF.

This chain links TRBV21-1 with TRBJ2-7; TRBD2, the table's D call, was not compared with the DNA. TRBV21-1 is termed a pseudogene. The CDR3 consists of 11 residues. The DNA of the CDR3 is TGTGCCACCATAGACTACTACGAGCAGTACGTC. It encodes CATIDYYEQYV.

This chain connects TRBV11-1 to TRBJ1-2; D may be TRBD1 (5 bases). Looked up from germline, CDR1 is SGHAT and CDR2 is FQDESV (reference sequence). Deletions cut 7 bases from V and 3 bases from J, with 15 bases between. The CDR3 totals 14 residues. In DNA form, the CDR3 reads TGTGCCAGCACCCACCGGGGAGGGGACTATGGCTACACCTTC. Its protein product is CASTHRGGDYGYTF. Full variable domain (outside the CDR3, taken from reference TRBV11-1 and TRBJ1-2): EAEVAQSPRYKITEKSQAVAFWCDPISGHATLYWYRQILGQGPELLVQFQDESVVDDSQLPKDRFSAERLKGVDSTLKIQPAELGDSAMYLCASTHRGGDYGYTFGSGTRLTVV.

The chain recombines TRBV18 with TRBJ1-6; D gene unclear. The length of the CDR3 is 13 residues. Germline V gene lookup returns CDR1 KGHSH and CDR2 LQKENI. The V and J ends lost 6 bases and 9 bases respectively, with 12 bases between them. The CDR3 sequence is CASSLEGSSPLHF. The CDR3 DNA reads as TGTGCCAGCTCGTTAGAGGGTAGTTCACCCCTCCACTTT.

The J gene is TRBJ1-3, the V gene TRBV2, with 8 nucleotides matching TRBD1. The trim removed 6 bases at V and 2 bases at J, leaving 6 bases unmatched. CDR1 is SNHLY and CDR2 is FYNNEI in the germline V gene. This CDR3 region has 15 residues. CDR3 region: CASRAQGAAGNTIYF. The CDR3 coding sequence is TGTGCCAGCAGAGCTCAGGGGGCTGCTGGAAACACCATATATTTT.

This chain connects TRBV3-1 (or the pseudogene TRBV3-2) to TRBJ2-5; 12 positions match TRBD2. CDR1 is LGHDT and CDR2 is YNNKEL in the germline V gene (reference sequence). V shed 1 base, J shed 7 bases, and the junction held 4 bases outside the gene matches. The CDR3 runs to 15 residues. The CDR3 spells CASSQGTSGARTQYF. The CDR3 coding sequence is TGTGCCAGCAGCCAAGGGACTAGCGGGGCCAGGACCCAGTACTTC.

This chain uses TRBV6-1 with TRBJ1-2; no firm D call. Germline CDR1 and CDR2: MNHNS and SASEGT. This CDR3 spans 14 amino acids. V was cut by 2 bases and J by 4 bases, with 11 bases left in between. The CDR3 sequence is CASSEKARVYGYTF. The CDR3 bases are TGTGCCAGCAGTGAAAAGGCCCGGGTCTATGGCTACACCTTC.

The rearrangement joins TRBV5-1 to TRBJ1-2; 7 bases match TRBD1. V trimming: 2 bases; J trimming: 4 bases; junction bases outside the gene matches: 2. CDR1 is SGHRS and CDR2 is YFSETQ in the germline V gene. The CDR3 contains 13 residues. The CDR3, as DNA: TGCGCCAGCAGCTTAGACAGGGTCTATGGCTACACCTTC. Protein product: CASSLDRVYGYTF.

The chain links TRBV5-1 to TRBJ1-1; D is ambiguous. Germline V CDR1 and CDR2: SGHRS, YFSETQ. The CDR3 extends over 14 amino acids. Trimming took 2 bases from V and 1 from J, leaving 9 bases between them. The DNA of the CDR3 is TGCGCCAGCAGCTTTTACAACCCGAACACTGAAGCTTTCTTT. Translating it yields CASSFYNPNTEAFF.

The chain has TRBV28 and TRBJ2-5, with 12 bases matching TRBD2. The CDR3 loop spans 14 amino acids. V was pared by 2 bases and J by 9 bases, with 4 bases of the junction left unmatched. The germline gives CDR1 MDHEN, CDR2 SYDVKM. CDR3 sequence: CASSLVLAGGPQYF. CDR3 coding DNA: TGTGCCAGCAGTTTAGTACTAGCGGGGGGCCCCCAGTACTTC.

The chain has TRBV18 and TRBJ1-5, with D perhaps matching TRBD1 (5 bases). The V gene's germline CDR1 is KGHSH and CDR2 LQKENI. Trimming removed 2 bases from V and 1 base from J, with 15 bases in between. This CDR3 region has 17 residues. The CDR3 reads CASSPGGGEASNQPQHF. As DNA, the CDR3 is TGTGCCAGCTCACCAGGCGGGGGGGAGGCGAGCAATCAGCCCCAGCATTTT. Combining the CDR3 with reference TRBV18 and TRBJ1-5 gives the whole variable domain NAGVMQNPRHLVRRRGQEARLRCSPMKGHSHVYWYRQLPEEGLKFMVYLQKENIIDESGMPKERFSAEFPKEGPSILRIQQVVRGDSAAYFCASSPGGGEASNQPQHFGDGTRLSIL.

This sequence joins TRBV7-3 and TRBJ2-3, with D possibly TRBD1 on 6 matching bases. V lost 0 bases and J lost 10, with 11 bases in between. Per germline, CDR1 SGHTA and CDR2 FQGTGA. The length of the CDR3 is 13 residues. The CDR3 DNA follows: TGTGCCAGCAGCTTAACTGTCAGACAGGCGCAGTATTTT. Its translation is CASSLTVRQAQYF.

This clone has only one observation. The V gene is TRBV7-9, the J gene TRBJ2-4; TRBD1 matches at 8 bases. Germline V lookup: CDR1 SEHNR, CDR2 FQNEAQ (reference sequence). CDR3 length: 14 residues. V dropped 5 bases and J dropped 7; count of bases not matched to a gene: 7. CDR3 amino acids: CASSGTDRENIQYF. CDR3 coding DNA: TGTGCCAGCAGCGGAACGGACAGGGAGAACATTCAGTACTTC.

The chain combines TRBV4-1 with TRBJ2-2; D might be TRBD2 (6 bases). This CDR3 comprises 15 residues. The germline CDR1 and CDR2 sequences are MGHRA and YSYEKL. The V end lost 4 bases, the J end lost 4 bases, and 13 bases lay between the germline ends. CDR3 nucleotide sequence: TGCGCCAGCAGCCTCTCCGGGGGTGGCACCGGGGAGCTGTTTTTT. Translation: CASSLSGGGTGELFF.